This TCR beta chain was obtained from a study of blood T cell repertoires in COVID-19. Across the study: Collection of acute and convalescent COVID-19 samples took place in the United States, Italy and Spain. T cells, B-cell-depleted T cells, or PBMCs provided the cDNA or gDNA that served as material.

Note on this clone: Different DNA sequences within this sample yield the same CDR3.

Germline V gene lookup returns CDR1 KGHSH and CDR2 LQKENI. CDR3 length equals 13 residues. With 3 bases clipped from V and 4 bases from J, the junction kept 1 base outside the gene matches. Per the original methods: Amplification of reference gene primers provided the estimated nucleated cell counts. Clones were sequenced by immunoSEQ multiplex PCR, and TCRdb holds only the in-frame ones, with some missing. For V, J and clone size, that table is used; D and trimming come from the DNA. Of about 270,000 clones in the sample, roughly 90% are singletons; the top ten hold around 14%. Seattle patients were enrolled during active infection and followed longitudinally.

V and J are TRBV18 and TRBJ1-2, with TRBD1 identical over 8 bases. This TCR derives from a woman between 65 and 79 years old with COVID-19, enrolled during active disease. The sample consisted of peripheral blood. This CDR3 reads CASSPGTGYGYTF. DNA for the CDR3: TGTGCCAGCTCACCTGGGACAGGCTATGGCTACACCTTC.